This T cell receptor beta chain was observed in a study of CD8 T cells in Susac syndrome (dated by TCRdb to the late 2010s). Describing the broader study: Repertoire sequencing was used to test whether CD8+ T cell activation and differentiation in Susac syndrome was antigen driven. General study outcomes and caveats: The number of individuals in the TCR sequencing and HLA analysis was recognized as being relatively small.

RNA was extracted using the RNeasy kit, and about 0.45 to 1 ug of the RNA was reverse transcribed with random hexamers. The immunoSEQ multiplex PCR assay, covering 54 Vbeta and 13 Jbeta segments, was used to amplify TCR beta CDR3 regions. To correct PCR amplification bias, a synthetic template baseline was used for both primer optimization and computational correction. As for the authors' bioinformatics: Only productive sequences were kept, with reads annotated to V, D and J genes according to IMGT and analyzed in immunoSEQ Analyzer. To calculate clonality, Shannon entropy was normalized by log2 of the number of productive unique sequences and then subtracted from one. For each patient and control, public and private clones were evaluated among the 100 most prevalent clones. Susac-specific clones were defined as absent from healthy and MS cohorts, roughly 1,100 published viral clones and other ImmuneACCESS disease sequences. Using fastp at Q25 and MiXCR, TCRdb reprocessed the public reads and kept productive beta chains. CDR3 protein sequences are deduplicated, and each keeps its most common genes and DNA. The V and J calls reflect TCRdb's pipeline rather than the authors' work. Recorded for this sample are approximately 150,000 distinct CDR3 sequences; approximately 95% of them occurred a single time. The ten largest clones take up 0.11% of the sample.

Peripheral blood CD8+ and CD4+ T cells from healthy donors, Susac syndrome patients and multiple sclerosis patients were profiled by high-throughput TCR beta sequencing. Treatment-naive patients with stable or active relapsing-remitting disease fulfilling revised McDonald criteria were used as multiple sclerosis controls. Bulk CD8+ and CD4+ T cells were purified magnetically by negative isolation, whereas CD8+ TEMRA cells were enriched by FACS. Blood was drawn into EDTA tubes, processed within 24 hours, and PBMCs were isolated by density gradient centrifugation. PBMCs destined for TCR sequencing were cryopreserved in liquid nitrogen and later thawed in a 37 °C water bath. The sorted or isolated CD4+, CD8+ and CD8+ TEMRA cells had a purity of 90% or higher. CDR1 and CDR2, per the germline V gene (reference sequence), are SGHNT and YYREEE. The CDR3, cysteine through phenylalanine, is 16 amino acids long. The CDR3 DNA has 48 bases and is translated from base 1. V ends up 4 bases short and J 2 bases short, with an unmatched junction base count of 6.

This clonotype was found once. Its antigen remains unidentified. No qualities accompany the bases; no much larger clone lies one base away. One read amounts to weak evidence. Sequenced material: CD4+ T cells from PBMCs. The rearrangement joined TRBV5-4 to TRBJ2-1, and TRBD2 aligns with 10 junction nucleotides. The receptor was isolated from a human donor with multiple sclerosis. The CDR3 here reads CASSLPAGGAYNEQFF. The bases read TGTGCCAGCAGCCTACCAGCGGGGGGGGCCTACAATGAGCAGTTCTTC.